A single sample is the source of the 21 T cell receptor beta chains below, sequenced in a study of molecular identifiers for immune sequencing clone quantification. TCRdb reprocessed the PCR reads via MiXCR and lists one record per CDR3 protein. The sample lists about 60,000 distinct CDR3 sequences, under 20% occurring once. The sample comprised naive CD8+ T cells from blood, with Jurkat cell RNA spiked in. Noted subset: FACS-sorted CD8+CD4-CCR7+CD45RA+ naive T cells. All receptors come from a human donor in good health. Some libraries in this study had Jurkat cell RNA spiked in.

The sample holds many counts of this clonotype. This rearrangement joins TRBV19 to TRBJ2-3, with unresolved D. With 9 bases removed from V and 2 bases from J, the gap between germline ends came to 12 bases. Germline CDR1 LNHDA, CDR2 SQIVND (reference sequence). This CDR3 has 13 amino acids. Here the CDR3 DNA reads TGTGCCAGCGGCCCCCTCCACACAGATACGCAGTATTTT. This sequence encodes CASGPLHTDTQYF.

This clonotype occurred many times. The CDR3 DNA reads TGTGCCAGCAGCCAAGTCTCTGTCAACACTGAAGCTTTCTTT. Translation gives CASSQVSVNTEAFF. The chain links TRBV3-1 to TRBJ1-1; unclear D gene. Germline values: CDR1 LGHDT, CDR2 YNNKEL (reference sequence). The V end lost 1 base, the J end lost 2 bases, and 8 bases lay between the germline ends. The CDR3 sequence is 14 residues long.

The V gene is TRBV7-9, the J gene TRBJ2-5; D perhaps matches TRBD2 (5 bases). The V gene's germline CDR1 is SEHNR and CDR2 FQNEAQ (reference sequence). The CDR3 runs 16 residues. The ends were cut back, 1 base at V and 0 bases at J, with 12 bases in the middle. CDR3 coding DNA: TGTGCCAGCAGCTTAGATAGGACTGGATACCAAGAGACCCAGTACTTC. Translated: CASSLDRTGYQETQYF.

In this sample, this clonotype turned up many times. The V gene is TRBV7-8, the J gene TRBJ2-7, with TRBD2 identical over 7 bases. Per the germline V gene, CDR1 is SGHVS and CDR2 is FQNEAQ. With V trimmed by 1 base and J by 4 bases, 4 bases remained unmatched. The CDR3 covers 14 residues. The CDR3 coding sequence is TGTGCCAGCAGCTTAGAGCTAGCGGTATACGAGCAGTACTTC. It encodes CASSLELAVYEQYF.

Ten or more counts support this clonotype. The chain has TRBV29-1 and TRBJ1-1; D gene ambiguous. Trimming removed 7 bases at V and 6 bases at J, with 9 bases between. CDR3 length equals 10 residues. From germline, CDR1 is SQVTM and CDR2 ANQGSEA. In DNA, the CDR3 is TGCAGCGCCCACCCCGCTGAAGCTTTCTTT. It specifies CSAHPAEAFF.

At least ten counts were recorded for this clonotype. The genes are TRBV4-1 and TRBJ1-1; D gene ambiguous. From germline, CDR1 is MGHRA and CDR2 YSYEKL. V was clipped by 1 base and J by 5 bases, with 11 bases between them. The CDR3 has 14 residues. CDR3 residues: CASSQVTTQTEAFF. DNA of the CDR3: TGCGCCAGCAGCCAAGTTACTACACAAACTGAAGCTTTCTTT.

The chain combines TRBV5-6 with TRBJ2-3, with 7 bases matching TRBD2. Per germline, CDR1 SGHDT and CDR2 YYEEEE. J lost 4 bases, V lost 2 bases, and 4 bases had no gene match. There are 14 residues in the CDR3. CDR3 residues: CASSFGGSPDTQYF. In nucleotides, the CDR3 is TGTGCCAGCAGCTTCGGCGGGAGCCCAGATACGCAGTATTTT. Based on the CDR3 plus reference TRBV5-6 and TRBJ2-3, the full variable domain is DAGVTQSPTHLIKTRGQQVTLRCSPKSGHDTVSWYQQALGQGPQFIFQYYEEEERQRGNFPDRFSGHQFPNYSSELNVNALLLGDSALYLCASSFGGSPDTQYFGPGTRLTVL.

This clonotype has a count of ten or more. The chain carries TRBV18 and TRBJ2-5; no reliable D call. Germline CDR1 KGHSH, CDR2 LQKENI. Trimming stripped 3 bases from V and 0 bases from J, with 11 bases between. This CDR3 contains 15 residues. The CDR3 protein is CASSPTNLNQETQYF. For the CDR3, the DNA is TGTGCCAGCTCACCTACGAATTTAAACCAAGAGACCCAGTACTTC. Looking up the rest from reference TRBV18 and TRBJ2-5 gives the full variable domain: NAGVMQNPRHLVRRRGQEARLRCSPMKGHSHVYWYRQLPEEGLKFMVYLQKENIIDESGMPKERFSAEFPKEGPSILRIQQVVRGDSAAYFCASSPTNLNQETQYFGPGTRLLVL.

This chain links TRBV6-9 with TRBJ2-7, with 7 positions matching TRBD1. In germline, CDR1 is MNHGY, CDR2 SVAAGI. V lost 2 bases, J lost 2 bases, and 9 bases stayed unmatched. This CDR3 contains 16 residues. CDR3 region: CASSYPPGTAPYEQYF. CDR3 sequence (DNA): TGTGCCAGCAGTTATCCCCCCGGGACAGCACCCTACGAGCAGTACTTC.

This clonotype came up many times. The chain uses TRBV5-6 and TRBJ2-3, with TRBD2 as a possible D gene (6 bases). The CDR3 is 18 amino acids. V dropped 4 bases and J dropped 4 bases, with 25 bases sitting between them. Germline V gene data show CDR1 as SGHDT and CDR2 as YYEEEE. The CDR3, as DNA: TGTGCCAGCAGCGCCCTACTTGCGGGAATAAGCCCCGCAGATACGCAGTATTTT. Protein product: CASSALLAGISPADTQYF.

This clonotype was seen many times. V usage is TRBV7-9 and J usage is TRBJ1-2, with D hard to call. V was trimmed by 1 base and J by 2 bases, leaving 11 bases between them. The CDR3 has 15 amino acids. Germline lookup yields CDR1 SEHNR and CDR2 FQNEAQ (reference sequence). CDR3 amino acids: CASSLVGEFNYGYTF. CDR3 bases: TGTGCCAGCAGCTTAGTTGGGGAATTCAACTATGGCTACACCTTC.

This clonotype was seen many times. The chain couples TRBV25-1 to TRBJ2-7, with TRBD2 matching 7 bases. The length of the CDR3 is 14 residues. CDR1 is MGHDK and CDR2 is SYGVNS in the germline V gene. Trimming took 6 bases from V and 0 from J; bases not matched to a gene: 5. CDR3 nucleotide sequence: TGTGCCAGCAGCCGAGCGGGATCCTCCTACGAGCAGTACTTC. It is translated as CASSRAGSSYEQYF.

This clonotype was detected many times. The rearrangement joins TRBV13 to TRBJ1-4; D is uncertain. This CDR3 region has 15 residues. V shed 5 bases and J shed 7 bases, with 17 bases lying between them. Germline V gene sequence: CDR1 PRHDT, CDR2 FYEKMQ (reference sequence). The CDR3 loop reads CASSKPTLGGEKLFF. In DNA, the CDR3 is TGTGCCAGCAGCAAACCGACCTTGGGCGGTGAAAAACTGTTTTTT.

As for this clonotype: At one end the junction does not follow the germline gene, possibly because of a read error. The V and J genes are TRBV20-1 and TRBJ2-2, with 13 nucleotides matching TRBD2. From germline, CDR1 is DFQATT and CDR2 SNEGSKA (reference sequence). The CDR3 runs 15 residues. The CDR3 loop is CGAAGLAGDTGELLF. The CDR3, as DNA: TGCGGTGCCGCCGGACTAGCGGGGGACACCGGGGAGCTGCTTTTT.

This clonotype is categorized as medium-sized. The chain has TRBV6-5 and TRBJ2-3, with D unresolved. Trimming pared 5 bases from V and 2 bases from J, leaving 5 bases between. Per the germline V gene, CDR1 is MNHEY and CDR2 is SVGAGI. The CDR3 consists of 12 residues. The CDR3 sequence: CASSMNTDTQYF. The CDR3 DNA follows: TGTGCCAGCAGTATGAACACAGATACGCAGTATTTT.

This clonotype was counted between two and nine times. For the CDR3, the DNA is TGTGCCAGCAGCTTGGATTCAGCAGGGGGCTTAACTGAAGCTTTCTTT. Encoded protein: CASSLDSAGGLTEAFF. The V gene is TRBV5-6, the J gene TRBJ1-1; 8 bases align to TRBD1. V trimming: 0 bases; J trimming: 5 bases; junction bases outside the gene matches: 9. Germline V gives CDR1 SGHDT, CDR2 YYEEEE. The CDR3 is 16 residues long.

The genes are TRBV6-2 or TRBV6-3 and TRBJ2-1; D may be TRBD1 or TRBD2 (5 bases each). The CDR3 is 13 residues long. V was clipped by 4 bases and J by 3 bases, with 7 bases between them. The germline V gene has CDR1 MNHEY and CDR2 SVGEGT. DNA of the CDR3: TGTGCCAGCAGTTGGGACGTCTACAATGAGCAGTTCTTC. Translation: CASSWDVYNEQFF.

The chain joins TRBV27 to TRBJ2-4, with TRBD1 matching over 8 bases. The germline V gene has CDR1 MNHEY and CDR2 SMNVEV (reference sequence). V was pared by 0 bases and J by 8 bases, with 3 bases of the junction left unmatched. The CDR3 consists of 14 residues. The CDR3 DNA follows: TGTGCCAGCAGTTTATCGGACAGGGTTGACATTCAGTACTTC. Its translation: CASSLSDRVDIQYF.

There are many counts of this clonotype. V gene TRBV27 combines with J gene TRBJ2-3; 7 bases map to TRBD2. The germline V gene encodes CDR1 MNHEY and CDR2 SMNVEV (reference sequence). With 4 bases clipped from V and 4 bases from J, the junction kept 5 bases outside the gene matches. This CDR3 region has 14 residues. This CDR3 is CASSSWGGADTQYF. CDR3 coding DNA: TGTGCCAGCAGTTCCTGGGGAGGGGCAGATACGCAGTATTTT.

Many counts were recorded for this clonotype. The genes are TRBV7-6 and TRBJ2-7; 10 positions agree with TRBD2. V was clipped by 5 bases and J by 5 bases; unmatched bases: 12. The germline V gene has CDR1 SGHVS and CDR2 FNYEAQ. The CDR3 contains 16 residues. This chain's CDR3 is CASSPLSSGRMNEQYF. CDR3 bases: TGTGCCAGCAGCCCCCTCTCTAGCGGGAGAATGAACGAGCAGTACTTC.

A note on this clonotype: This could be a read error, since a much larger clone is one nucleotide away. The rearrangement uses TRBV7-6 and TRBJ1-1; 9 bases map to TRBD1. The V gene's germline CDR1 is SGHVS and CDR2 FNYEAQ. The CDR3 consists of 16 residues. The chain's CDR3 is CVSRPDRGGQYTEAFF. The CDR3 bases are TGTGTCAGCAGACCGGACAGGGGCGGCCAATACACTGAAGCTTTCTTT.